The next 27 T cell receptor beta chains were all read from a single sample in a study of T cell responses to AZD1222 COVID-19 vaccine (dated by TCRdb to the early 2020s). The time point label, read with the paper, signifies: about 28 days (+/-7) after the second vaccine dose. Library preparation employed the immunoSEQ multiplex PCR assay. The clones in this table, taken by TCRdb from immuneACCESS, are in-frame only. Not every clone is retained; where verified, under half of the shortfall comes from an unresolved V gene, and the cause of the rest is unknown. The sample table holds approximately 72,000 clones, of which approximately 90% were seen once. The ten biggest clones cover around 30% of the sample. The sample in question was peripheral blood, obtained 28 days after the second AZD1222 dose. These receptors were taken from an adult who received the AZD1222 COVID-19 vaccine.

This chain connects TRBV5-1 to TRBJ2-7, with D possibly being TRBD1 (6 bases). The CDR3 is 14 residues long. The germline CDR1 and CDR2 sequences are SGHRS and YFSETQ. V was cut by 4 bases and J by 3 bases, with 14 bases left in between. CDR3 coding DNA: TGCGCCAGCAGCCCAGGGGACACGGGCTACGAGCAGTACTTC. It codes for CASSPGDTGYEQYF. Full variable domain (remainder filled in from reference TRBV5-1 and TRBJ2-7): KAGVTQTPRYLIKTRGQQVTLSCSPISGHRSVSWYQQTPGQGLQFLFEYFSETQRNKGNFPGRFSGRQFSNSRSEMNVSTLELGDSALYLCASSPGDTGYEQYFGPGTRLTVT.

The rearrangement uses TRBV19 and TRBJ1-4; D not resolved. The germline V and J ends were trimmed by 0 bases and 9 bases, with 2 bases remaining between them. This CDR3 comprises 11 residues. Germline V CDR1 and CDR2: LNHDA, SQIVND (reference sequence). The CDR3 coding sequence is TGTGCCAGTAGTATAGAGAAAAAACTGTTTTTT. This gives the protein CASSIEKKLFF.

The J gene is TRBJ2-1, the V gene TRBV5-5; D remains ambiguous. Germline-derived CDR1 and CDR2 are SGHKS and YYEKEE (reference sequence). Deletions cut 5 bases from V and 3 bases from J, with 9 bases between. The CDR3 length is 13 residues. CDR3 in amino acids: CASRGLVYNEQFF. CDR3 nucleotides: TGTGCCAGCAGAGGGTTAGTCTACAATGAGCAGTTCTTC.

The chain is built from TRBV24-1 and TRBJ1-5, with D possibly matching TRBD1 (5 bases). CDR3 length: 13 residues. Trimming took off 9 bases at V and 9 bases at J, with 17 bases between the two ends. In germline, CDR1 is KGHDR, CDR2 SFDVKD. DNA of the CDR3: TGTGCCACCGGCAGGGTCCTCGCTCTGCCCCAGCATTTT. It specifies CATGRVLALPQHF.

The J gene is TRBJ2-1, the V gene TRBV11-3; 7 bases are shared with TRBD1. The V gene end was trimmed by 1 base and the J gene end by 6 bases; junction bases not matched to a gene: 6. The length of the CDR3 is 15 residues. Germline-derived CDR1 and CDR2 are SGHNT and YENEEA. The CDR3 loop reads CASSLGDSQGNEQFF. The CDR3, as DNA: TGTGCCAGCAGCTTAGGGGACAGTCAAGGCAATGAGCAGTTCTTC.

The genes are TRBV7-6 and TRBJ2-1; D is unclear. This CDR3 region has 16 residues. Germline V CDR1 and CDR2: SGHVS, FNYEAQ. V was cut by 4 bases and J by 2 bases, with 15 bases left in between. CDR3 DNA: TGTGCCAGCAGCTCACACCAGAGGCTAGCCTACAATGAGCAGTTCTTC. It yields the protein CASSSHQRLAYNEQFF.

The chain joins TRBV29-1 to TRBJ1-4; no firm D call. The V gene's germline CDR1 is SQVTM and CDR2 ANQGSEA. This CDR3 is 15 amino acids long. V was trimmed by 5 bases and J by 0 bases, leaving 13 bases between them. The CDR3 bases are TGCAGCGTTCTGACACCTCTTGCAACTAATGAAAAACTGTTTTTT. Its translation: CSVLTPLATNEKLFF.

The chain combines TRBV5-4 with TRBJ2-3, with TRBD2 matching over 9 bases. The germline V gene has CDR1 SGHNT and CDR2 YYREEE (reference sequence). V trimming: 4 bases; J trimming: 6 bases; junction bases outside the gene matches: 6. The CDR3 length is 14 residues. CDR3 bases: TGTGCCAGCAGCGGACTAGCGAATGCCGATACGCAGTATTTT. Its protein product is CASSGLANADTQYF.

The rearrangement joins TRBV27 to TRBJ1-1; 7 bases match TRBD1. Germline V gene sequence: CDR1 MNHEY, CDR2 SMNVEV (reference sequence). This CDR3 spans 15 amino acids. V lost 5 bases, J lost 3 bases, and 9 bases stayed unmatched. The CDR3 DNA reads TGTGCCAGCAGTCACGGGGACAGCCGAGACACTGAAGCTTTCTTT. Residues: CASSHGDSRDTEAFF.

This clone was counted a single time. The chain joins TRBV5-8 to TRBJ1-5; D is undetermined. Germline V gene sequence: CDR1 SGHTS, CDR2 YDEGEE. Trimming took 6 bases from V and 9 from J, leaving 10 bases between them. The CDR3 totals 11 residues. The CDR3 DNA is TGTGCCAGCAATTCGACACCGCCCCAGCATTTT. This translates into CASNSTPPQHF.

The chain recombines TRBV7-3 with TRBJ2-2; 8 bases map to TRBD2. The V and J ends lost 5 bases and 7 bases, in that order; junction bases with no gene match: 6. Looked up from germline, CDR1 is SGHTA and CDR2 is FQGTGA. There are 14 residues in the CDR3. The CDR3: CASSPSGRVGELFF. DNA for the CDR3: TGTGCCAGCAGCCCCTCCGGGAGGGTCGGGGAGCTGTTTTTT.

J is TRBJ2-3 and V is TRBV6-5; either TRBD1 or TRBD2 may fit D (5 bases each). The CDR3 has 15 residues. Germline V CDR1 and CDR2: MNHEY, SVGAGI. V was cut by 7 bases and J by 6 bases, with 20 bases left in between. For the CDR3, the DNA is TGTGCCAGCACTAAGAGGGCCAGGGTTAGTGATACGCAGTATTTT. Protein: CASTKRARVSDTQYF.

The rearrangement uses TRBV6-5 and TRBJ2-7, with a possible D match to TRBD1 (6 bases). The germline V gene has CDR1 MNHEY and CDR2 SVGAGI. The CDR3 runs to 14 residues. V gave up 6 bases and J gave up 6 bases, with 18 bases separating them. The CDR3 DNA is TGTGCCAGCAGGGAGAGAAGAACAGGGTTCGAGCAGTACTTC. It yields the protein CASRERRTGFEQYF.

The chain couples TRBV7-9 to TRBJ2-7, with TRBD2 as a possible D gene (6 bases). CDR1 is SEHNR, CDR2 FQNEAQ, per germline (reference sequence). The V end lost 1 base, the J end lost 0 bases, and 10 bases lay between the germline ends. CDR3 length: 15 residues. CDR3 sequence (DNA): TGTGCCAGCAGCTTAGGAGCGGGCCTCTCCTACGAGCAGTACTTC. Protein: CASSLGAGLSYEQYF.

The V call is TRBV28, the J call TRBJ2-2, with a possible D match to TRBD1 (7 bases). V was cut by 3 bases and J by 7 bases, with 18 bases left in between. The CDR3 length is 16 residues. Germline V CDR1 and CDR2: MDHEN, SYDVKM. The CDR3 DNA reads as TGTGCCAGCAGTTTGGGGGGAAGGGGGCAAAACGGGGAGCTGTTTTTT. Its protein product is CASSLGGRGQNGELFF.

The chain has TRBV5-1 and TRBJ2-3; 7 positions match TRBD1. The germline V gene has CDR1 SGHRS and CDR2 YFSETQ. Trimming cost V 4 bases and J 0 bases; bases outside gene matches: 14. CDR3 length: 18 residues. The CDR3 DNA reads as TGCGCCAGCAGCCCAAGCCACCGGACAGGCCGGAGCACAGATACGCAGTATTTT. It specifies CASSPSHRTGRSTDTQYF.

The V call is TRBV28, the J call TRBJ1-1; a weak D match, TRBD1 (5 bases). Germline values: CDR1 MDHEN, CDR2 SYDVKM. CDR3 length: 15 residues. The V and J ends lost 7 bases and 0 bases respectively, with 15 bases between them. CDR3 coding DNA: TGTGCCAGCATCCAAACGGGGGGATTGAACACTGAAGCTTTCTTT. This gives the protein CASIQTGGLNTEAFF.

This clone occurred once. The rearrangement joins TRBV5-5 to TRBJ1-2; the D is unclear. Looked up from germline, CDR1 is SGHKS and CDR2 is YYEKEE (reference sequence). Deletions cut 1 base from V and 3 bases from J, with 10 bases between. The CDR3 loop spans 14 amino acids. The CDR3 sequence is CASSLSGWDYGYTF. CDR3 nucleotide sequence: TGTGCCAGCAGCTTGTCAGGTTGGGACTATGGCTACACCTTC.

The V and J genes are TRBV27 and TRBJ2-2; the D gene is possibly TRBD1 (5 bases). V was clipped by 2 bases and J by 5 bases, with 9 bases between them. CDR3 length: 14 residues. CDR1 is MNHEY and CDR2 is SMNVEV in the germline V gene (reference sequence). In nucleotides, the CDR3 is TGTGCCAGCAGTTTAACGCAGGGAACCGGGGAGCTGTTTTTT. This sequence encodes CASSLTQGTGELFF.

The rearrangement joins TRBV28 to TRBJ1-5; D gene unclear. CDR1 MDHEN and CDR2 SYDVKM come from the germline V gene. Trimming left V 3 bases short and J 0 bases short, with 9 bases between. CDR3 length: 15 amino acids. Here the CDR3 reads CASSFSGGSNQPQHF. The CDR3 nucleotides are TGTGCCAGCAGTTTTAGCGGAGGTAGCAATCAGCCCCAGCATTTT. The variable domain in full, with the rest retrieved from reference TRBV28 and TRBJ1-5, is DVKVTQSSRYLVKRTGEKVFLECVQDMDHENMFWYRQDPGLGLRLIYFSYDVKMKEKGDIPEGYSVSREKKERFSLILESASTNQTSMYLCASSFSGGSNQPQHFGDGTRLSIL.

V gene TRBV23-1 combines with J gene TRBJ1-6; 7 bases align to TRBD1. TRBV23-1 falls under the ORF class, with uncertain function. CDR3 size: 17 residues. J gave up 7 bases and V 0 bases, and 9 bases lay outside the gene matches. CDR3 sequence (DNA): TGCGCCAGCAGTCAATCTAAGACAGGGAAGGCGAATTCACCCCTCCACTTT. It yields the protein CASSQSKTGKANSPLHF.

The rearrangement joins TRBV12-3 or TRBV12-4 to TRBJ2-3; no reliable D call. V was trimmed by 3 bases and J by 5 bases, leaving 9 bases between them. This CDR3 is built from 13 residues. This CDR3 is CASSLWRKDTQYF. CDR3 nucleotide sequence: TGTGCCAGCAGTTTGTGGCGGAAAGATACGCAGTATTTT.

The CDR3 DNA follows: TGTGCCAGCAGCCGGGGGGAAAGGGGCTACACCTTC. It is translated as CASSRGERGYTF. The chain uses TRBV7-9 and TRBJ1-2; D might be TRBD1 (5 bases). V was cut by 5 bases and J by 8 bases, with 12 bases left in between. From germline, CDR1 is SEHNR and CDR2 FQNEAQ (reference sequence). There are 12 residues in the CDR3.

This clone was picked up one time. The CDR3 loop reads CASSKGTGITNTGELFF. CDR3 in DNA: TGTGCCAGCAGCAAAGGCACAGGGATAACGAACACCGGGGAGCTGTTTTTT. The V gene is TRBV11-3, the J gene TRBJ2-2; weak D call: TRBD1 (6 bases). Germline-derived CDR1 and CDR2 are SGHNT and YENEEA. V lost 5 bases and J lost 0, with 16 bases in between. The CDR3 covers 17 residues.

V is TRBV19 and J is TRBJ1-5, with D possibly matching TRBD1 (5 bases). CDR1 is LNHDA and CDR2 is SQIVND in the germline V gene (reference sequence). Trimming cost V 7 bases and J 5 bases, with 18 bases left between them. This CDR3 has 15 amino acids. For the CDR3, the DNA is TGTGCCAGTACCCGAGGGAGGGGCGGAGATCAGCCCCAGCATTTT. This sequence encodes CASTRGRGGDQPQHF.

In nucleotides, the CDR3 is TGTGCCAGCAGCTTAGACCCACCCACTAGCGGGAGAGGTGATACGCAGTATTTT. Translating it yields CASSLDPPTSGRGDTQYF. The chain is built from TRBV7-2 and TRBJ2-3; 11 bases align to TRBD2. Germline CDR1 SGHTA, CDR2 FQGNSA. V lost 1 base and J lost 6; bases outside the gene matches: 12. This CDR3 region has 18 residues.

The V and J genes are TRBV27 and TRBJ1-4, with a possible D match to TRBD1 (6 bases). The CDR3 is 15 residues long. Germline V gene lookup returns CDR1 MNHEY and CDR2 SMNVEV (reference sequence). Deletions cut 3 bases from V and 5 bases from J, with 13 bases between. Here the CDR3 DNA reads TGTGCCAGCAGTTTGGGTAGGGGGGTGAATGAAAAACTGTTTTTT. The encoded protein is CASSLGRGVNEKLFF. Variable domain in full (rest from reference TRBV27 and TRBJ1-4): EAQVTQNPRYLITVTGKKLTVTCSQNMNHEYMSWYRQDPGLGLRQIYYSMNVEVTDKGDVPEGYKVSRKEKRNFPLILESPSPNQTSLYFCASSLGRGVNEKLFFGSGTQLSVL.